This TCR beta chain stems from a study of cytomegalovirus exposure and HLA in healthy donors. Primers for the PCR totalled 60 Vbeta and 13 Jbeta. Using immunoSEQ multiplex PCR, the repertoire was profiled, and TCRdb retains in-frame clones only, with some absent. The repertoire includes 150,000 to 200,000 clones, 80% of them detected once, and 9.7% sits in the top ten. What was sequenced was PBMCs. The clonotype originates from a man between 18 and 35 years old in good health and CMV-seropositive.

Here the CDR3 reads CASSHGGSGTEAFF. Here the CDR3 DNA reads TGTGCCAGCAGCCACGGGGGGTCAGGCACTGAAGCTTTCTTT. V usage is TRBV6-5 and J usage is TRBJ1-1, with D perhaps matching TRBD1 (5 bases). This CDR3 region has 14 residues. Germline loops: CDR1 MNHEY, CDR2 SVGAGI. V lost 6 bases and J 4 bases, leaving 15 bases between the germline ends.